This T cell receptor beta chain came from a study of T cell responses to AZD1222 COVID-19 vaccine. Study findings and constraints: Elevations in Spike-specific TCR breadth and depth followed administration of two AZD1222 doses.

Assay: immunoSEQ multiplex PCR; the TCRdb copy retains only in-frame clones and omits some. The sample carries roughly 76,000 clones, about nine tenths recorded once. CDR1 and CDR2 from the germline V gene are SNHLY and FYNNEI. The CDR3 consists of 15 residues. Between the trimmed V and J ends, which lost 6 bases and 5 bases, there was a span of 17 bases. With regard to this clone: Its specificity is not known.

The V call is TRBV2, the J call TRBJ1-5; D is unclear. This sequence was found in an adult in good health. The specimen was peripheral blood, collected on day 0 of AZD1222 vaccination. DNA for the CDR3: TGTGCCAGCAGAGCTGGGGATCTGCAATATCAGCCCCAGCATTTT. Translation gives CASRAGDLQYQPQHF.